Listed here are 28 T cell receptor beta chains from one sample, sequenced in a study of shared clonotypes between healthy human individuals. Generated by immunoSEQ multiplex PCR, the TCRdb table keeps only in-frame clones and is missing some. In the table there are about 2.3 million clones, about 92% of which are singletons. The sequencing sample was made of naive CD4+ T cells from PBMCs. Stated subset: CD45RA+ positively selected. Receptor source: a man aged 18-30 years in good health. Some clones in this sample may be carry-over from other donors' samples.

The V and J genes are TRBV18 and TRBJ1-2, with a tentative D call TRBD1 (5 bases). The CDR3 contains 14 residues. In germline, CDR1 is KGHSH, CDR2 LQKENI. Trimming removed 2 bases from V and 2 bases from J, with 9 bases in between. Written as DNA, the CDR3 is TGTGCCAGCTCACCATCCAGGGAGAACTATGGCTACACCTTC. Translating gives CASSPSRENYGYTF.

J is TRBJ2-1 and V is TRBV4-1; 10 nucleotides agree with TRBD2. The CDR3 loop spans 18 amino acids. CDR1 is MGHRA, CDR2 YSYEKL, per germline. Trimming removed 0 bases from V and 4 bases from J; junction bases left unmatched: 9. In DNA form, the CDR3 reads TGCGCCAGCAGCCAAGAGGGTATGGGACTAGCGAAATACAATGAGCAGTTCTTC. Translating gives CASSQEGMGLAKYNEQFF.

V usage is TRBV7-2 and J usage is TRBJ2-7; D possibly corresponds to TRBD2 (6 bases). Looked up from germline, CDR1 is SGHTA and CDR2 is FQGNSA. The length of the CDR3 is 14 residues. V lost 2 bases, J lost 6 bases, and 14 bases lay in between. CDR3 in DNA: TGTGCCAGCAGCTTATTCGGGAGTGTCGGCGAGCAGTACTTC. Protein sequence: CASSLFGSVGEQYF.

The chain employs TRBV19 and TRBJ2-3; D may be TRBD1 (5 bases). CDR1 is LNHDA and CDR2 is SQIVND in the germline V gene (reference sequence). V gave up 5 bases and J gave up 4 bases, with 10 bases separating them. This CDR3 is built from 13 residues. The CDR3 loop reads CASSWGPADTQYF. The CDR3 nucleotides are TGTGCCAGTAGTTGGGGCCCAGCAGATACGCAGTATTTT.

This chain connects TRBV28 to TRBJ2-7; tentatively, D is TRBD1 (6 bases). The CDR3 is made up of 15 amino acids. The ends were cut back, 3 bases at V and 5 bases at J, with 17 bases in the middle. Looked up from germline, CDR1 is MDHEN and CDR2 is SYDVKM. This CDR3 reads CASSLSETQGHEQYF. CDR3 DNA sequence: TGTGCCAGCAGTTTGTCGGAGACACAGGGCCACGAGCAGTACTTC.

The J gene is TRBJ1-3, the V gene TRBV5-1; D unresolved. The CDR3 contains 16 residues. Germline lookup yields CDR1 SGHRS and CDR2 YFSETQ. The V end was cut by 0 bases, the J end by 0 bases, with 10 bases between. This CDR3 is CASSLEPGASGNTIYF. For the CDR3, the DNA is TGCGCCAGCAGCTTGGAGCCGGGCGCCTCTGGAAACACCATATATTTT.

Details on this clone: The identical CDR3 is also encoded by other nucleotide sequences in the sample. This chain joins TRBV18 and TRBJ2-1, with unresolved D. With 1 base removed from V and 2 bases from J, the gap between germline ends came to 6 bases. The CDR3 is 14 amino acids. The germline V gene has CDR1 KGHSH and CDR2 LQKENI. The CDR3 nucleotides are TGTGCCAGCTCACCACTGGGGACCTACAATGAGCAGTTCTTC. It yields the protein CASSPLGTYNEQFF.

J is TRBJ2-4 and V is TRBV7-2; 10 bases are a match to TRBD2. Germline values: CDR1 SGHTA, CDR2 FQGNSA. V lost 5 bases and J lost 8; bases outside the gene matches: 12. The CDR3 runs to 16 residues. DNA of the CDR3: TGTGCCAGCAGCCCTAGTCTGGCTAGCGGGAGATACATTCAGTACTTC. Its protein product is CASSPSLASGRYIQYF.

The chain has TRBV7-2 and TRBJ2-7; unclear D gene. Germline CDR1 and CDR2: SGHTA and FQGNSA. V lost 0 bases and J lost 5, with 8 bases in between. The length of the CDR3 is 13 residues. CDR3 sequence (DNA): TGTGCCAGCAGCTTAGCCCGGCAGAACGAGCAGTACTTC. Translation gives CASSLARQNEQYF.

The gene calls are TRBV28 and TRBJ1-1; D unresolved. V dropped 6 bases and J dropped 5 bases, with 10 bases sitting between them. The CDR3 is 12 amino acids. Germline CDR1 reads MDHEN; CDR2 reads SYDVKM. CDR3 sequence reads: CASRPPGTEAFF. The CDR3 region has the DNA TGTGCCAGCAGGCCCCCTGGGACTGAAGCTTTCTTT.

The V gene is TRBV5-1, the J gene TRBJ1-3; D may be TRBD1 (5 bases). This CDR3 is 16 amino acids long. Germline values: CDR1 SGHRS, CDR2 YFSETQ. The V end lost 1 base, the J end lost 2 bases, and 13 bases lay between the germline ends. Here the CDR3 DNA reads TGCGCCAGCAGCTTGAATCCGGGACGGACTGGAAACACCATATATTTT. It encodes CASSLNPGRTGNTIYF.

To note about this clone: The identical CDR3 is also encoded by other nucleotide sequences in the sample. The rearrangement uses TRBV9 and TRBJ1-3; perhaps TRBD1 as D (6 bases). With 3 bases removed from V and 4 bases from J, the gap between germline ends came to 11 bases. The germline V gene encodes CDR1 SGDLS and CDR2 YYNGEE. The CDR3 sequence is 14 residues long. The DNA of the CDR3 is TGTGCCAGCAGCGGGACAGTGAGCGGAAACACCATATATTTT. It translates to CASSGTVSGNTIYF.

The chain is built from TRBV7-2 and TRBJ2-5; no definite D call. The V gene lost 3 bases and the J gene lost 3 bases, with 11 bases spanning the gap. The CDR3 covers 14 residues. Germline CDR1 SGHTA, CDR2 FQGNSA. The CDR3 DNA is TGTGCCAGCAGCTTCTCCCGTGGGGAAGAGACCCAGTACTTC. Protein sequence: CASSFSRGEETQYF. The complete variable domain, with remaining parts taken from reference TRBV7-2 and TRBJ2-5, reads GAGVSQSPSNKVTEKGKDVELRCDPISGHTALYWYRQSLGQGLEFLIYFQGNSAPDKSGLPSDRFSAERTGGSVSTLTIQRTQQEDSAVYLCASSFSRGEETQYFGPGTRLLVL.

The chain combines TRBV25-1 with TRBJ2-2, with 12 nucleotides matching TRBD1. The CDR3 is made up of 14 amino acids. CDR1 and CDR2 from the germline V gene are MGHDK and SYGVNS. V shed 8 bases, J shed 8 bases, and the junction held 6 bases outside the gene matches. The CDR3 DNA is TGTGCCAGCGCCGGGACAGGGGGCGTAGGGGAGCTGTTTTTT. As protein: CASAGTGGVGELFF.

This clone was counted only a few times. The chain uses TRBV20-1 and TRBJ1-1; D gene unclear. Germline lookup yields CDR1 DFQATT and CDR2 SNEGSKA (reference sequence). The CDR3 has 11 amino acids. Deletions cut 3 bases from V and 11 bases from J, with 13 bases between. CDR3 DNA sequence: TGCAGTGCTAGGGTTGGAGGGTTGGCTTTCTTT. Encoded protein: CSARVGGLAFF.

Of note for this clone: The same CDR3 arises from other DNA sequences in this sample as well. The chain is built from TRBV7-9 and TRBJ2-7; 7 positions agree with TRBD2. Looked up from germline, CDR1 is SEHNR and CDR2 is FQNEAQ (reference sequence). V was clipped by 2 bases and J by 1 base; unmatched bases: 5. CDR3 length: 15 residues. The CDR3 here is CASSLKASGSYEQYF. CDR3 bases: TGTGCCAGCAGCTTAAAAGCTAGCGGTTCCTACGAGCAGTACTTC.

The genes are TRBV5-4 and TRBJ1-2; TRBD1 matches at 9 bases. The CDR3 is 13 residues long. Trimming removed 6 bases from V and 8 bases from J; junction bases left unmatched: 8. CDR1 and CDR2 from the germline V gene are SGHNT and YYREEE (reference sequence). In DNA, the CDR3 is TGTGCCAGCACCAGACAGGGGGATGAGGGCTACACCTTC. Protein sequence: CASTRQGDEGYTF.

The chain carries TRBV2 and TRBJ2-2, with 9 bases that match TRBD1. The trim removed 8 bases at V and 3 bases at J, leaving 7 bases unmatched. The CDR3 is 15 residues long. Germline CDR1 reads SNHLY; CDR2 reads FYNNEI. CDR3 region: CASQSRTGDTGELFF. CDR3 bases: TGTGCCAGCCAATCTAGGACAGGGGACACCGGGGAGCTGTTTTTT.

Regarding this clone: Other nucleotide sequences in the sample specify the same CDR3. This rearrangement joins TRBV5-1 to TRBJ2-1; D is perhaps TRBD2 (6 bases). V shed 0 bases and J shed 1 base, with 8 bases lying between them. Germline lookup yields CDR1 SGHRS and CDR2 YFSETQ. CDR3 length equals 15 residues. This CDR3 is CASSLGLASYNEQFF. As DNA, the CDR3 is TGCGCCAGCAGCTTGGGTCTAGCGTCCTACAATGAGCAGTTCTTC.

The chain carries TRBV7-2 and TRBJ1-2; TRBD1 agrees at 7 bases. Per germline, CDR1 SGHTA and CDR2 FQGNSA. With V trimmed by 0 bases and J by 2 bases, 3 bases remained unmatched. The CDR3 has 15 residues. The chain's CDR3 is CASSLAPGQNYGYTF. CDR3 bases: TGTGCCAGCAGCTTAGCTCCGGGACAGAACTATGGCTACACCTTC.

V usage is TRBV29-1 and J usage is TRBJ2-5; D might be TRBD1 (6 bases). V lost 5 bases and J lost 1, with 11 bases in between. Germline-derived CDR1 and CDR2 are SQVTM and ANQGSEA. This CDR3 is built from 13 residues. CDR3 residues: CSVRGTLQETQYF. DNA of the CDR3: TGCAGCGTTAGGGGGACCCTCCAAGAGACCCAGTACTTC.

The chain has TRBV7-6 and TRBJ2-1; 11 nucleotides agree with TRBD2. V was pared by 3 bases and J by 0 bases, with 4 bases of the junction left unmatched. CDR1 is SGHVS and CDR2 is FNYEAQ in the germline V gene. The CDR3 covers 17 residues. The CDR3 is CASSLLGTSGSYNEQFF. In nucleotides, the CDR3 is TGTGCCAGCAGCTTGCTCGGGACTAGCGGCTCCTACAATGAGCAGTTCTTC.

This chain uses TRBV5-1 with TRBJ2-7, with TRBD2 matching over 10 bases. Germline assignment: CDR1 SGHRS and CDR2 YFSETQ. The CDR3 consists of 17 residues. The junction had 6 bases not matched to a gene; V was cut back by 0 bases and J by 0 bases. The CDR3 DNA reads TGCGCCAGCAGCTTGGGCTGGTCTAGCGGGAGCTCCTACGAGCAGTACTTC. Translating gives CASSLGWSSGSSYEQYF.

The chain is built from TRBV19 and TRBJ1-1, with a possible D match to TRBD1 (6 bases). Germline loops: CDR1 LNHDA, CDR2 SQIVND (reference sequence). The germline V and J ends were trimmed by 6 bases and 2 bases, with 19 bases remaining between them. This CDR3 region has 16 residues. Here the CDR3 reads CASRRGRPGSNTEAFF. Here the CDR3 DNA reads TGTGCCAGTAGACGGGGGCGGCCGGGTAGTAACACTGAAGCTTTCTTT.

Note on this clone: The missing conserved phenylalanine or tryptophan at the end of this CDR3 makes a read error likely. The limits of the CDR3 on the DNA are not certain, so only TCRdb's listed CDR3 is given. The chain has TRBV5-8 and TRBJ1-1; TRBD1 was called by the table and not checked on the DNA. Germline-derived CDR1 and CDR2 are SGHTS and YDEGEE. 11 amino acids form the CDR3, both terminal residues included. CDR3 region: CASSLTGPLRS.

This chain joins TRBV6-6 and TRBJ2-7; D is possibly TRBD1 (6 bases). Germline CDR1 and CDR2: MNHNY and SVGAGI (reference sequence). CDR3 length equals 13 residues. Trimming pared 5 bases from V and 3 bases from J, leaving 11 bases between. The CDR3 sequence: CASSTRQVYEQYF. Here the CDR3 DNA reads TGTGCCAGCAGTACGCGACAGGTCTACGAGCAGTACTTC.

This chain connects TRBV16 to TRBJ2-5; 12 bases line up with TRBD2. The J segment lost 6 bases and the V segment lost 2 bases, leaving 10 bases of the junction unmatched. This CDR3 is built from 17 residues. Germline V gives CDR1 KGHSY, CDR2 FQNENV. Here the CDR3 DNA reads TGTGCCAGCAGCCAACCTCTAGCGGGAGGGAGGCGTCAGACCCAGTACTTC. It specifies CASSQPLAGGRRQTQYF.

V usage is TRBV7-8 and J usage is TRBJ2-3; D perhaps matches TRBD1 (5 bases). In germline, CDR1 is SGHVS, CDR2 FQNEAQ. Deletions cut 4 bases from V and 4 bases from J, with 15 bases between. The CDR3 totals 15 residues. CDR3 protein: CASSWGLVNSDTQYF. The CDR3, as DNA: TGTGCCAGCAGCTGGGGCCTAGTTAACTCAGATACGCAGTATTTT.